Listed here are 22 T cell receptor beta chains from one sample, sequenced in a study of blood T cell repertoires in COVID-19. Libraries were prepared by immunoSEQ multiplex PCR; TCRdb keeps only in-frame clonotypes and omits some of them. The sample yields approximately 190,000 clones, 88% seen once. Sequencing input: peripheral blood. The receptor set was obtained from a man aged 35 to 55 with active or convalescent COVID-19.

The chain couples TRBV10-3 to TRBJ1-6, with D possibly TRBD1 on 5 matching bases. Per germline, CDR1 ENHRY and CDR2 SYGVKD. Trimming pared 10 bases from V and 4 bases from J, leaving 20 bases between. This CDR3 is built from 16 residues. The CDR3 DNA reads as TGTGCCACCAGAGACAGCGCGAGTATGTATAATTCACCCCTCCACTTT. Its translation: CATRDSASMYNSPLHF.

This clone was picked up one time. The genes are TRBV7-2 and TRBJ2-1, with a tentative D call TRBD2 (6 bases). This CDR3 comprises 16 residues. V was clipped by 7 bases and J by 2 bases, with 18 bases between them. Germline V CDR1 and CDR2: SGHTA, FQGNSA. DNA for the CDR3: TGTGCCAGCACCCCCGGGATTGGGGAGGCCTACAATGAGCAGTTCTTC. This codes for CASTPGIGEAYNEQFF.

The count of this clone is one. This rearrangement joins TRBV7-9 to TRBJ2-1; the match to TRBD1 covers 9 bases. This CDR3 is built from 15 residues. CDR1 is SEHNR, CDR2 FQNEAQ, per germline (reference sequence). The junction had 5 bases not matched to a gene; V was cut back by 1 base and J by 7 bases. The CDR3 protein is CASSLGGTGLNEQFF. The CDR3 nucleotides read TGTGCCAGCAGCTTAGGAGGGACAGGGTTAAATGAGCAGTTCTTC.

About this clone itself: Within the sample, other DNA sequences also encode this same CDR3. The chain links TRBV6-5 to TRBJ1-2; TRBD1 matches 7 bases. From germline, CDR1 is MNHEY and CDR2 SVGAGI. This CDR3 has 13 amino acids. J was trimmed by 4 bases and V by 7 bases; bases with no gene match: 6. This chain's CDR3 is CASTPAGGYGYTF. The CDR3 nucleotides read TGTGCCAGCACGCCCGCAGGGGGCTATGGCTACACCTTC.

This chain links TRBV4-1 with TRBJ2-7, with D maybe TRBD1 (5 bases). CDR1 is MGHRA, CDR2 YSYEKL, per germline. The ends were cut back, 0 bases at V and 4 bases at J, with 10 bases in the middle. This CDR3 comprises 14 residues. The chain's CDR3 is CASSQDTGQYEQYF. The CDR3 coding sequence is TGCGCCAGCAGCCAAGATACAGGCCAGTACGAGCAGTACTTC.

This chain joins TRBV27 and TRBJ1-1, with a possible D match to TRBD1 (5 bases). The V and J ends lost 5 bases and 1 base respectively, with 11 bases between them. The CDR3 runs 14 residues. The germline V gene encodes CDR1 MNHEY and CDR2 SMNVEV (reference sequence). CDR3 nucleotide sequence: TGTGCCAGCAGTCCGGGACTGAAGAACACTGAAGCTTTCTTT. Its translation: CASSPGLKNTEAFF.

V gene TRBV7-4 combines with J gene TRBJ1-6; 11 nucleotides match TRBD1. V dropped 5 bases and J dropped 0; count of bases not matched to a gene: 9. This CDR3 region has 19 residues. CDR1 SGHVT and CDR2 SQSDAQ come from the germline V gene. DNA for the CDR3: TGTGCCAGCAGCCGGGACAGGGGGACCACTCACTCCTATAATTCACCCCTCCACTTT. Translated, it gives CASSRDRGTTHSYNSPLHF.

The rearrangement links TRBV6-6 to TRBJ2-3, with D unresolved. V gave up 6 bases and J gave up 8 bases, with 12 bases separating them. The germline V gene encodes CDR1 MNHNY and CDR2 SVGAGI (reference sequence). The CDR3 consists of 12 residues. The chain's CDR3 is CASSPTGGTQYF. Here the CDR3 DNA reads TGTGCCAGCAGCCCTACCGGTGGTACGCAGTATTTT.

The chain is built from TRBV19 and TRBJ2-5; weak D call: TRBD2 (5 bases). The CDR3 spans 14 residues. The V end lost 0 bases, the J end lost 5 bases, and 10 bases lay between the germline ends. CDR1 and CDR2 (germline): LNHDA, SQIVND (reference sequence). The CDR3 region is CASSIEASGETQYF. The CDR3 bases are TGTGCCAGTAGTATAGAGGCATCGGGGGAGACCCAGTACTTC.

The chain carries TRBV5-1 and TRBJ1-1; TRBD1 aligns across 7 bases. The CDR3 length is 16 residues. Germline V gene sequence: CDR1 SGHRS, CDR2 YFSETQ. V trimming: 2 bases; J trimming: 0 bases; junction bases outside the gene matches: 7. CDR3 in DNA: TGCGCCAGCAGCTTCTCTGCGGGGACAGTGAACACTGAAGCTTTCTTT. It translates to CASSFSAGTVNTEAFF.

J is TRBJ2-3 and V is TRBV7-2, with D possibly matching TRBD2 (6 bases). The V gene's germline CDR1 is SGHTA and CDR2 FQGNSA. The CDR3 is 13 amino acids. V lost 3 bases and J lost 5, with 9 bases in between. Here the CDR3 reads CASSFRLGDTQYF. CDR3 DNA: TGTGCCAGCAGCTTTCGACTAGGAGATACGCAGTATTTT.

The chain employs TRBV4-1 and TRBJ1-1, with D possibly being TRBD1 (6 bases). Germline lookup yields CDR1 MGHRA and CDR2 YSYEKL. Trimming took 3 bases from V and 4 from J, leaving 9 bases between them. The CDR3 totals 13 residues. The CDR3 sequence is CASSQAGATEAFF. DNA for the CDR3: TGCGCCAGCAGCCAGGCAGGGGCCACTGAAGCTTTCTTT.

V usage is TRBV18 and J usage is TRBJ2-3; D not resolved. V was cut by 6 bases and J by 6 bases, with 13 bases left in between. The CDR3 has 13 residues. Germline V gene data show CDR1 as KGHSH and CDR2 as LQKENI. CDR3 protein: CASSSTNLDTQYF. The CDR3 DNA reads as TGTGCCAGCTCTTCAACTAATTTGGATACGCAGTATTTT.

The chain combines TRBV9 with TRBJ1-2, with 7 bases fitting TRBD1. CDR1 and CDR2 from the germline V gene are SGDLS and YYNGEE. There are 15 residues in the CDR3. Trimming at V came to 3 bases and at J to 10 bases, leaving 15 bases not matched to a gene. The CDR3 here is CASSAGGTVANLYTF. CDR3 nucleotides: TGTGCCAGCAGCGCCGGAGGGACAGTCGCCAATCTCTACACCTTC.

The gene calls are TRBV2 and TRBJ1-5; D not resolved. V was cut by 3 bases and J by 0 bases, with 6 bases left in between. Germline assignment: CDR1 SNHLY and CDR2 FYNNEI. The CDR3 is made up of 14 amino acids. The CDR3 nucleotides are TGTGCCAGCAGTGAGGCGGTTAGCAATCAGCCCCAGCATTTT. Its translation: CASSEAVSNQPQHF.

The chain combines TRBV3-1 (or the pseudogene TRBV3-2) with TRBJ1-5; D gene unclear. V was clipped by 1 base and J by 2 bases, with 6 bases between them. Germline loops: CDR1 LGHDT, CDR2 YNNKEL (reference sequence). CDR3 length equals 14 residues. The CDR3 reads CASSQASGNQPQHF. CDR3 coding DNA: TGTGCCAGCAGCCAAGCCTCCGGCAATCAGCCCCAGCATTTT.

The DNA for the CDR3 is TGTGCCACCAGCAGGGGACAGGGGAATTCACCCCTCCACTTT. As protein: CATSRGQGNSPLHF. The chain employs TRBV15 and TRBJ1-6; TRBD1 aligns across 10 bases. The CDR3 covers 14 residues. The germline CDR1 and CDR2 sequences are LNHNV and YYDKDF (reference sequence). Trimming cost V 3 bases and J 7 bases; bases outside gene matches: 0.

The CDR3 protein is CASSRRGTGDLNYGYTF. The CDR3 bases are TGTGCCAGCAGTCGGCGGGGGACAGGGGATTTGAACTATGGCTACACCTTC. The chain uses TRBV6-6 and TRBJ1-2; 10 bases agree with TRBD1. This CDR3 comprises 17 residues. V dropped 5 bases and J dropped 2; count of bases not matched to a gene: 11. Germline lookup yields CDR1 MNHNY and CDR2 SVGAGI (reference sequence).

This clone has a single count. The chain uses TRBV19 and TRBJ1-6; no clear D. Germline V gives CDR1 LNHDA, CDR2 SQIVND (reference sequence). Trimming pared 6 bases from V and 7 bases from J, leaving 16 bases between. This CDR3 has 15 residues. CDR3 nucleotide sequence: TGTGCCAGTAGGACACGTTCCTATGACAATTCACCCCTCCACTTT. Its translation: CASRTRSYDNSPLHF.

The genes are TRBV19 and TRBJ2-5; a possible D gene is TRBD2 (5 bases). Germline V gene lookup returns CDR1 LNHDA and CDR2 SQIVND (reference sequence). There are 14 residues in the CDR3. Trimming removed 0 bases from V and 4 bases from J, with 9 bases in between. The CDR3 DNA reads TGTGCCAGTAGTATAGAAGGCAGCGGAGAGACCCAGTACTTC. Protein sequence: CASSIEGSGETQYF.

V usage is TRBV6-5 and J usage is TRBJ2-4, with 7 bases lining up with TRBD1. Trimming cost V 0 bases and J 8 bases; bases outside gene matches: 7. This CDR3 is built from 15 residues. Per germline, CDR1 MNHEY and CDR2 SVGAGI. The CDR3 nucleotides read TGTGCCAGCAGTTACTCCGGACAGGCGAAGGACATTCAGTACTTC. This codes for CASSYSGQAKDIQYF.

V usage is TRBV12-3 or TRBV12-4 and J usage is TRBJ2-2, with D tentatively TRBD1 (5 bases). CDR3 length equals 13 residues. Trimming left V 7 bases short and J 1 base short, with 7 bases between. CDR3 region: CASMTVNTGELFF. The CDR3 DNA sequence: TGTGCCAGCATGACAGTGAACACCGGGGAGCTGTTTTTT.